This T cell receptor (beta chain) derives from a study of cytotoxic CD8 clonotypes in ibrutinib-treated CLL. TCRdb keeps only in-frame clones here, not all; method: immunoSEQ multiplex PCR. The sample records about 300,000 clones, 60% to 80% being singletons. Overall study results and limits: At progression, clonality fell back toward baseline after rising at ibrutinib response.

With respect to this clone: Its antigen is undetermined.

Between the trimmed V and J ends, which lost 2 bases and 0 bases, there was a span of 14 bases. This CDR3 comprises 17 residues. The germline V gene encodes CDR1 ENHRY and CDR2 SYGVKD. This receptor was obtained from a human donor with chronic lymphocytic leukemia. The sample here was PBMCs, taken at disease progression, from a patient treated with ibrutinib. This chain joins TRBV10-3 and TRBJ2-4; D may be TRBD2 (7 bases). The CDR3 is CAISEAARGQAKNIQYF. In DNA form, the CDR3 reads TGTGCCATCAGTGAGGCTGCGCGGGGGCAAGCCAAAAACATTCAGTACTTC.